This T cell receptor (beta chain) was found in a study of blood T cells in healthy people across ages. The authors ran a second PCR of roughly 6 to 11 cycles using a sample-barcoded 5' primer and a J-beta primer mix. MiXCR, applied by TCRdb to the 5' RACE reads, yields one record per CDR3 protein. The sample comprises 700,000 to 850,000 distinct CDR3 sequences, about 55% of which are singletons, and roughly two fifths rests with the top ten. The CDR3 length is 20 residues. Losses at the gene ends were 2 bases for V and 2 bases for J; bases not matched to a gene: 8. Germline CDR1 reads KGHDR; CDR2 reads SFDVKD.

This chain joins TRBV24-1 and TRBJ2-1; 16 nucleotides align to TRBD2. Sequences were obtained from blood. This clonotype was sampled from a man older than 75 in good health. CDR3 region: CATSDSGLAGGVRTYNEQFF. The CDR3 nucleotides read TGTGCCACCAGTGATTCGGGACTAGCGGGAGGGGTCAGGACCTACAATGAGCAGTTCTTC.